A selection of T cell receptor beta chains follows, all from one sample in a study of blood T cell repertoires in COVID-19. Measured with immunoSEQ multiplex PCR; TCRdb has only the in-frame clones, and not every one. Here the sample spans 130,000 or so clones, approximately 70% being singletons. The sequencing input was peripheral blood. These receptors were collected from a woman in her seventies with acute or convalescent COVID-19. CDR3s include the opening cysteine and the closing phenylalanine or tryptophan. The order of the fields is J gene, D gene, V gene, clone size, CDR3 protein, CDR3 DNA. D genes are given only for firm matches. Clone size is not always given. Where it is, it says once, few, many or a class for expanded clones.

J gene: TRBJ1-3; D gene: -; V gene: TRBV7-8; clone size: -; CDR3 protein: CASSPYGRSDGNTIYF; CDR3 DNA: TGTGCCAGCAGCCCGTATGGGAGATCTGATGGAAACACCATATATTTT
J gene: TRBJ2-2; D gene: -; V gene: TRBV3-1/TRBV3-2; clone size: -; CDR3 protein: CASSLRVGTGELFF; CDR3 DNA: TGTGCCAGCAGCCTCAGGGTGGGCACCGGGGAGCTGTTTTTT
J gene: TRBJ1-2; D gene: -; V gene: TRBV3-1/TRBV3-2; clone size: -; CDR3 protein: CASSSRRALNYGYTF; CDR3 DNA: TGTGCCAGCAGCTCAAGGAGGGCCTTGAACTATGGCTACACCTTC
J gene: TRBJ1-2; D gene: TRBD1; V gene: TRBV29-1; clone size: -; CDR3 protein: CSVERGQGLYGYTF; CDR3 DNA: TGCAGCGTTGAAAGGGGACAGGGGTTGTATGGCTACACCTTC
J gene: TRBJ2-7; D gene: TRBD2; V gene: TRBV2; clone size: -; CDR3 protein: CASRKTSGRNEQYF; CDR3 DNA: TGTGCCAGCAGAAAGACTAGCGGGAGGAACGAGCAGTACTTC
J gene: TRBJ2-7; D gene: TRBD2; V gene: TRBV18; clone size: few; CDR3 protein: CASSLGTSGTFSYEQYF; CDR3 DNA: TGTGCCAGCTCACTCGGGACTAGCGGGACCTTCTCCTACGAGCAGTACTTC
J gene: TRBJ1-4; D gene: -; V gene: TRBV28; clone size: few; CDR3 protein: CASSLGGGTGDEKLFF; CDR3 DNA: TGTGCCAGCAGTTTAGGTGGCGGGACTGGGGATGAAAAACTGTTTTTT
J gene: TRBJ2-3; D gene: -; V gene: TRBV21-1; clone size: once; CDR3 protein: CASSEPGLPRNLNSTDTQYF; CDR3 DNA: TGTGCCAGCAGCGAACCGGGACTACCACGAAATTTAAATAGCACAGATACGCAGTATTTT
J gene: TRBJ2-3; D gene: -; V gene: TRBV4-3; clone size: -; CDR3 protein: CASSQTHGGATSTDTQYF; CDR3 DNA: TGCGCCAGCAGCCAAACTCACGGCGGGGCCACTAGCACAGATACGCAGTATTTT
J gene: TRBJ1-1; D gene: -; V gene: TRBV5-1; clone size: -; CDR3 protein: CASSLSQNTEAFF; CDR3 DNA: TGCGCCAGCAGCTTGAGCCAGAACACTGAAGCTTTCTTT
J gene: TRBJ2-7; D gene: -; V gene: TRBV15; clone size: -; CDR3 protein: CATSRDSASYEQYF; CDR3 DNA: TGTGCCACCAGCAGAGATAGCGCTTCCTACGAGCAGTACTTC
J gene: TRBJ2-6; D gene: -; V gene: TRBV27; clone size: -; CDR3 protein: CASRRDLGANVLTF; CDR3 DNA: TGTGCCAGCAGGCGGGATCTTGGGGCCAACGTCCTGACTTTC
J gene: TRBJ2-7; D gene: TRBD1; V gene: TRBV7-8; clone size: once; CDR3 protein: CASSSRPGQGDEQYF; CDR3 DNA: TGTGCCAGCAGCTCAAGACCCGGACAGGGGGACGAGCAGTACTTC
J gene: TRBJ2-3; D gene: -; V gene: TRBV5-6; clone size: once; CDR3 protein: CASSLATRPSDTQYF; CDR3 DNA: TGTGCCAGCAGCTTGGCGACTCGACCATCAGATACGCAGTATTTT
J gene: TRBJ2-3; D gene: TRBD1; V gene: TRBV18; clone size: once; CDR3 protein: CASSSNRGADTQYF; CDR3 DNA: TGTGCCAGCTCATCGAACAGGGGCGCAGATACGCAGTATTTT
J gene: TRBJ2-7; D gene: -; V gene: TRBV19; clone size: -; CDR3 protein: CASRSQGRAYEQYF; CDR3 DNA: TGTGCCAGTAGATCACAGGGAAGGGCCTACGAGCAGTACTTC
J gene: TRBJ1-2; D gene: TRBD1; V gene: TRBV19; clone size: -; CDR3 protein: CASSIGGDRRYGYTF; CDR3 DNA: TGTGCCAGTAGTATAGGTGGGGACAGGAGGTATGGCTACACCTTC
J gene: TRBJ2-3; D gene: -; V gene: TRBV6-2/TRBV6-3; clone size: once; CDR3 protein: CASSYPADTQYF; CDR3 DNA: TGTGCCAGCAGTTACCCCGCAGATACGCAGTATTTT